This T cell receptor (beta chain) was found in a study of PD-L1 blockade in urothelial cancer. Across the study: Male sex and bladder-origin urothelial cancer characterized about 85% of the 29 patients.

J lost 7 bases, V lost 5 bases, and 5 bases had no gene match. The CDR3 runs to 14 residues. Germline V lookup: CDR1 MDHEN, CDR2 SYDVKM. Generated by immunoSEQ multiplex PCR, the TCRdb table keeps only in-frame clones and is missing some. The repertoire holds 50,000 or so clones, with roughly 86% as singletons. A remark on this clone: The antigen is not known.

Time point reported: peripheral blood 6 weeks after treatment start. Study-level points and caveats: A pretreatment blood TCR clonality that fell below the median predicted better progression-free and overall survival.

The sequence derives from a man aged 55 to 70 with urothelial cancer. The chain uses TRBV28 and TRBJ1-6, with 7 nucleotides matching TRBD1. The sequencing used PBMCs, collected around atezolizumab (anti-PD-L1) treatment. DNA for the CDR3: TGTGCCAGCAGTACAACAGGGGAGAATTCACCCCTCCACTTT. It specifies CASSTTGENSPLHF.